This T cell receptor (beta chain) was captured in a study of OX40 agonist ivuxolimab in advanced cancers. The overall study: The patients received agonistic anti-OX40 (CD134) antibody ivuxolimab. Three patients got partial responses; one had hepatocellular carcinoma and two had cutaneous melanoma.

The protocol was immunoSEQ multiplex PCR, while the TCRdb copy is restricted to in-frame clones and leaves out a portion. Of about 37,000 clones listed, less than 90% are singletons. Trimming took 0 bases from V and 0 from J, leaving 9 bases between them. Germline-derived CDR1 and CDR2 are MNHEY and SMNVEV (reference sequence). CDR3 length equals 17 residues. As for this clone: Its antigen is not identified.

General study points: Clonal expansion was seen in CD4+ and CD8+ blood T cells by week 6 at 0.1 to 3.0 mg/kg.

The starting material was CD4+ or CD8+ T cells sorted from blood, obtained in a trial of the OX40 agonist ivuxolimab. This TCR derives from an adult with an advanced solid tumor such as melanoma, head and neck, liver or kidney cancer. This chain connects TRBV27 to TRBJ2-6, with D possibly matching TRBD2 (5 bases). The CDR3 spells CASSLSARGSGANVLTF. CDR3 DNA sequence: TGTGCCAGCAGTTTATCCGCCCGGGGCTCTGGGGCCAACGTCCTGACTTTC.